This T cell receptor (beta chain) was sequenced in a study of T cell responses to AZD1222 COVID-19 vaccine. Regarding the study as a whole: Dominant CD4 TCR responses targeted spike regions 160-218 and 743-854. Donors, mostly white British, included more females; clonal diversity was possibly underestimated.

Sequenced by immunoSEQ multiplex PCR; TCRdb stores in-frame clones only, minus some. This sample yields 85,000 to 95,000 clones, of which around 91% are seen a single time; 5% to 6.5% belongs to the top ten. Recipients boosted at about 4 weeks or about 12 weeks are pooled. A word on this clone: The antigen is not known.

This clonotype originated in an adult who received the AZD1222 COVID-19 vaccine. Specimen: peripheral blood, collected 28 days after the second AZD1222 dose.

The CDR3 reads CASSQRGANTEAFF. The CDR3 bases are TGTGCCAGCAGCCAGCGGGGGGCAAACACTGAAGCTTTCTTT. The chain combines TRBV3-1 (or the pseudogene TRBV3-2) with TRBJ1-1; D might be TRBD1 (6 bases). Germline V gene data show CDR1 as LGHDT and CDR2 as YNNKEL (reference sequence). The CDR3 loop spans 14 amino acids. V dropped 3 bases and J dropped 2 bases, with 10 bases sitting between them.